This T cell receptor beta chain was identified during a study of CD8 T cells in Susac syndrome. Study in general: Treatment at blood withdrawal was none, corticosteroids, or intravenous immunoglobulin alone in Susac syndrome patients.

Germline CDR1 is MNHEY and CDR2 is SVGAGI. This CDR3 has 13 residues. Trimming pared 10 bases from V and 3 bases from J, leaving 15 bases between. A quantity of about 0.5 to 1 ug RNA underwent reverse transcription using random hexamers. Across 54 Vbeta and 13 Jbeta, TCR beta CDR3 was amplified with immunoSEQ multiplex PCR. TCRdb redid the calling of the immunoSEQ multiplex PCR reads with MiXCR, one entry per CDR3 protein. The table lists 150,000 to 200,000 distinct CDR3 sequences, around 96% of them singletons, with around 0.13% in the top ten. This clonotype was observed a single time. The antigen is unknown. Study results and limitations: The study conceded that its TCR sequencing and HLA analysis involved relatively few individuals.

Diagnostic criteria for definite or probable disease, in their recently defined form, were met by the patients with Susac syndrome. The TCR was taken from a human donor with Susac syndrome. V gene TRBV6-5 combines with J gene TRBJ1-2; D is perhaps TRBD1 (5 bases). Sequencing input: CD4+ T cells from PBMCs. The CDR3 DNA follows: TGTGCCACCAATCGGGGGGTTGACTATGGCTACACCTTC. It yields the protein CATNRGVDYGYTF.